The 8 T cell receptor beta chains below all came from one sample that was sequenced in a study of OX40 agonist ivuxolimab in advanced cancers. Measured with immunoSEQ multiplex PCR; TCRdb has only the in-frame clones, and not every one. The table lists 100,000 or so clones, under 95% of them singletons. Sequenced here: CD4+ or CD8+ T cells sorted from blood, sampled in a trial of the OX40 agonist ivuxolimab. Receptors were obtained from an adult with an advanced solid tumor such as melanoma, head and neck, liver or kidney cancer.

The chain couples TRBV28 to TRBJ2-2; D not certain. Germline loops: CDR1 MDHEN, CDR2 SYDVKM. The CDR3 spans 15 residues. Trimming removed 1 base at V and 4 bases at J, with 10 bases between. The CDR3, as DNA: TGTGCCAGCAGTTTATTCCGGACGGCCACCGGGGAGCTGTTTTTT. This codes for CASSLFRTATGELFF. The full variable domain, completed using reference TRBV28 and TRBJ2-2, is DVKVTQSSRYLVKRTGEKVFLECVQDMDHENMFWYRQDPGLGLRLIYFSYDVKMKEKGDIPEGYSVSREKKERFSLILESASTNQTSMYLCASSLFRTATGELFFGEGSRLTVL.

The J gene is TRBJ2-3, the V gene TRBV11-3; D might be TRBD2 (6 bases). The V gene lost 4 bases and the J gene lost 2 bases, with 10 bases spanning the gap. Germline V gene sequence: CDR1 SGHNT, CDR2 YENEEA. The CDR3 is 14 amino acids. DNA for the CDR3: TGTGCCAGCAGCTGGGGACTTGCCACAGATACGCAGTATTTT. Translated: CASSWGLATDTQYF.

The genes are TRBV11-2 and TRBJ2-3, with D perhaps TRBD1 (7 bases). Germline CDR1 SGHAT, CDR2 FQNNGV. With 7 bases removed from V and 0 bases from J, the gap between germline ends came to 23 bases. This CDR3 has 18 amino acids. Here the CDR3 DNA reads TGTGCCAGCACCCCAGGGGGGCTACACTATAAAAGCACAGATACGCAGTATTTT. Protein: CASTPGGLHYKSTDTQYF.

The genes are TRBV4-3 and TRBJ2-2; D not certain. CDR1 is LGHNA, CDR2 YSLEER, per germline. V was shortened by 0 bases and J by 3 bases, with 11 bases between the two germline ends. The CDR3 spans 16 residues. CDR3: CASSQDESQDTGELFF. The CDR3, as DNA: TGCGCCAGCAGCCAAGATGAGTCCCAGGACACCGGGGAGCTGTTTTTT.

This clone was seen only once. The V call is TRBV28, the J call TRBJ2-6; the D gene could be TRBD1 or TRBD2 (5 bases each). V shed 7 bases and J shed 0 bases, with 16 bases lying between them. The germline gives CDR1 MDHEN, CDR2 SYDVKM. The CDR3 totals 17 residues. CDR3 DNA sequence: TGTGCCAGCACTCAATGGGGGTTCCGCTCTGGGGCCAACGTCCTGACTTTC. Translated: CASTQWGFRSGANVLTF.

This rearrangement joins TRBV5-5 to TRBJ2-1; 9 nucleotides align to TRBD1. The CDR3 is 17 amino acids. Trimming cost V 0 bases and J 6 bases; bases outside gene matches: 10. The germline gives CDR1 SGHKS, CDR2 YYEKEE (reference sequence). DNA of the CDR3: TGTGCCAGCAGCTTGGGTGGTGGGACAGGGCCCGTCAATGAGCAGTTCTTC. Its protein product is CASSLGGGTGPVNEQFF.

This clone came up a few times. This chain links TRBV7-9 with TRBJ2-7; 7 bases are a match to TRBD2. The J segment lost 7 bases and the V segment lost 7 bases, leaving 16 bases of the junction unmatched. The germline V gene encodes CDR1 SEHNR and CDR2 FQNEAQ (reference sequence). The CDR3 is 15 amino acids. DNA for the CDR3: TGTGCCAGCACGGGGGGTGTTATCCGACCGGGGGAGCAGTACTTC. Encoded protein: CASTGGVIRPGEQYF.

The genes are TRBV7-3 and TRBJ2-5, with 7 nucleotides matching TRBD1. The V gene end was trimmed by 2 bases and the J gene end by 0 bases; junction bases not matched to a gene: 6. Germline CDR1 and CDR2: SGHTA and FQGTGA. CDR3 length: 16 amino acids. The CDR3 DNA is TGTGCCAGCAGCTTAGGGACAGCGGAAAACCAAGAGACCCAGTACTTC. Protein product: CASSLGTAENQETQYF.